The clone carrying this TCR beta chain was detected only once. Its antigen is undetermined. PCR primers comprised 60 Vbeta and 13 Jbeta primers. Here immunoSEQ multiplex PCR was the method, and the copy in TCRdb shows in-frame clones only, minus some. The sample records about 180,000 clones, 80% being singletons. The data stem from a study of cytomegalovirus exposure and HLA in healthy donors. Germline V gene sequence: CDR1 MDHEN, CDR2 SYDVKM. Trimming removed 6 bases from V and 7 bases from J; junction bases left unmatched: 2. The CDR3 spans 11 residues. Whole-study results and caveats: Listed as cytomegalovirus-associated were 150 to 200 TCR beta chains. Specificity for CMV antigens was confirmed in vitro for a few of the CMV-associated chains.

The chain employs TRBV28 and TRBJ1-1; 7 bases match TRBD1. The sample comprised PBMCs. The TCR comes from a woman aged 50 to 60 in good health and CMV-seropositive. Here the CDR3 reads CASSRDSEAFF. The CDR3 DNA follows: TGTGCCAGCAGCCGGGACAGTGAAGCTTTCTTT.